This record concerns one T cell receptor beta chain sequence. Some clones are missing from TCRdb's copy, which holds only in-frame ones; the method was immunoSEQ multiplex PCR. The table has about 120,000 clones, 90% seen once; the top ten hold 3.8%. The sample comes from a study of blood T cell repertoires in COVID-19. Study-wide background: In each case, the material was cDNA or gDNA derived from T cells, B-cell-depleted T cells, or PBMCs.

Trimming left V 2 bases short and J 4 bases short, with 14 bases between. CDR3 length: 15 amino acids. Germline CDR1 and CDR2: ENHRY and SYGVKD. Sequencing was done on a sample of peripheral blood. This clonotype originated in a woman aged 55-75 years with COVID-19, enrolled during active disease. This sequence joins TRBV10-3 and TRBJ1-2, with TRBD1 as a possible D gene (5 bases). CDR3: CAISEPAGESYGYTF. CDR3 sequence (DNA): TGTGCCATCAGTGAGCCCGCGGGGGAGAGCTATGGCTACACCTTC.